One sample yielded the 23 T cell receptor beta chains listed below, sequenced in a study of cytomegalovirus exposure and HLA in healthy donors. 13 Jbeta primers and 60 Vbeta primers were used for the PCR. Here immunoSEQ multiplex PCR was the method, and the copy in TCRdb shows in-frame clones only, minus some. Here the sample spans over 150,000 clones, around four fifths being singletons. The sequenced material came from PBMCs. The receptors originated from a man between 50 and 59 years old in good health and CMV-seropositive.

V usage is TRBV5-1 and J usage is TRBJ1-4, with D unclear. The ends were cut back, 4 bases at V and 7 bases at J, with 17 bases in the middle. Germline V gene sequence: CDR1 SGHRS, CDR2 YFSETQ. The CDR3 is 15 amino acids. The CDR3 nucleotides are TGCGCCAGCAGCGCGAGAAATGCTCACAGTGAAAAACTGTTTTTT. Protein sequence: CASSARNAHSEKLFF.

V is TRBV28 and J is TRBJ2-7; 9 positions match TRBD1. V trimming: 10 bases; J trimming: 7 bases; junction bases outside the gene matches: 11. CDR1 and CDR2 from the germline V gene are MDHEN and SYDVKM. The CDR3 has 13 amino acids. CDR3 sequence: CAITGTGSFEQYF. CDR3 in DNA: TGTGCCATCACCGGGACAGGGTCGTTTGAGCAGTACTTC.

The chain combines TRBV19 with TRBJ1-6, with D maybe TRBD1 (6 bases). Trimming left V 4 bases short and J 7 bases short, with 23 bases between. Germline V lookup: CDR1 LNHDA, CDR2 SQIVND (reference sequence). The CDR3 loop spans 18 amino acids. The DNA for the CDR3 is TGTGCCAGTAGTACCGACCCCCCAGGAGCAGGGGCGAATTCACCCCTCCACTTT. Protein sequence: CASSTDPPGAGANSPLHF.

V is TRBV18 and J is TRBJ2-2; the D gene is possibly TRBD2 (5 bases). Looked up from germline, CDR1 is KGHSH and CDR2 is LQKENI. There are 15 residues in the CDR3. V lost 1 base and J 2 bases, leaving 8 bases between the germline ends. The CDR3 region is CASSPHPGNTGELFF. CDR3 in DNA: TGTGCCAGCTCACCACATCCGGGAAACACCGGGGAGCTGTTTTTT.

This clone was seen a single time. The V gene is TRBV2, the J gene TRBJ2-7; 10 nucleotides align to TRBD1. Germline values: CDR1 SNHLY, CDR2 FYNNEI. The CDR3 spans 14 residues. With 4 bases clipped from V and 4 bases from J, the junction kept 4 bases outside the gene matches. CDR3 loop: CASSGQGAMYEQYF. For the CDR3, the DNA is TGTGCCAGCAGTGGACAGGGGGCCATGTACGAGCAGTACTTC.

This clone appeared a single time. The rearrangement links TRBV2 to TRBJ2-5, with a tentative D call TRBD1 (5 bases). The CDR3 consists of 14 residues. Trimming took 2 bases from V and 0 from J, leaving 7 bases between them. The V gene's germline CDR1 is SNHLY and CDR2 FYNNEI. The CDR3 coding sequence is TGTGCCAGCAGTGAATCAGGGAACCAAGAGACCCAGTACTTC. It encodes CASSESGNQETQYF.

This clone showed up just a few times. The chain joins TRBV7-9 to TRBJ1-2; a weak D match, TRBD1 (6 bases). The V and J ends lost 5 bases and 8 bases respectively, with 18 bases between them. Germline lookup yields CDR1 SEHNR and CDR2 FQNEAQ (reference sequence). CDR3 size: 14 residues. CDR3 sequence reads: CASSLQGSGYGYTF. CDR3 nucleotide sequence: TGTGCCAGCAGCCTACAGGGTTCTGGCTACGGCTACACCTTC.

The chain combines TRBV5-1 with TRBJ2-1, with TRBD2 identical over 10 bases. Trimming at V came to 0 bases and at J to 4 bases, leaving 7 bases not matched to a gene. The CDR3 length is 17 residues. Germline lookup yields CDR1 SGHRS and CDR2 YFSETQ. The CDR3 sequence is CASSLVGTSGEYNEQFF. The DNA for the CDR3 is TGCGCCAGCAGCTTGGTTGGTACTAGCGGGGAATACAATGAGCAGTTCTTC. The full variable domain, in which reference TRBV5-1 and TRBJ2-1 provide the parts outside the CDR3, is KAGVTQTPRYLIKTRGQQVTLSCSPISGHRSVSWYQQTPGQGLQFLFEYFSETQRNKGNFPGRFSGRQFSNSRSEMNVSTLELGDSALYLCASSLVGTSGEYNEQFFGPGTRLTVL.

The genes are TRBV6-4 and TRBJ1-2, with 7 bases fitting TRBD1. Germline CDR1 MRHNA, CDR2 SNTAGT. This CDR3 spans 17 amino acids. V was pared by 5 bases and J by 0 bases, with 12 bases of the junction left unmatched. This chain's CDR3 is CASSYRGTAPANYGYTF. The DNA of the CDR3 is TGTGCCAGCAGTTACCGTGGGACAGCCCCAGCTAACTATGGCTACACCTTC.

This clone was seen just once. This chain connects TRBV6-1 to TRBJ1-5; the match to TRBD1 covers 8 bases. The CDR3 is made up of 15 amino acids. Germline-derived CDR1 and CDR2 are MNHNS and SASEGT. V gave up 6 bases and J gave up 1 base; unmatched junction bases: 5. This chain's CDR3 is CASSEQGVSNQPQHF. CDR3 DNA: TGTGCCAGCAGCGAACAGGGGGTAAGCAATCAGCCCCAGCATTTT.

Notes on this clone: The junction differs from germline at one of its ends, possibly a read error. This sample also contains other DNA sequences that code for the same CDR3. The rearrangement links TRBV19 to TRBJ1-2; 7 nucleotides line up with TRBD1. In germline, CDR1 is LNHDA, CDR2 SQIVND (reference sequence). This CDR3 region has 13 residues. The CDR3 spells CASSITGEYGYTF. The DNA for the CDR3 is TGCGCCAGTAGTATAACAGGGGAGTATGGCTACACCTTC.

Concerning this clone itself: An end of the junction does not agree with germline; a read error may underlie this. The same CDR3 also results from other DNA sequences found in this sample. This chain uses TRBV7-6 with TRBJ2-7; TRBD2 agrees at 16 bases. The CDR3 runs to 17 residues. CDR1 and CDR2 (germline): SGHVS, FNYEAQ. CDR3 protein: CASSPMSGTSGRDEQYF. As DNA, the CDR3 is TGTGCTAGCAGCCCCATGTCCGGGACTAGCGGGAGGGACGAGCAGTACTTC.

This clone was seen just once. The chain uses TRBV7-2 and TRBJ1-2; TRBD1 matches at 8 bases. Germline CDR1 SGHTA, CDR2 FQGNSA. CDR3 length: 14 residues. V gave up 5 bases and J gave up 5 bases; unmatched junction bases: 7. As DNA, the CDR3 is TGTGCCAGCAGCAGTCAGACAGGGGAGTATGGCTACACCTTC. This encodes CASSSQTGEYGYTF.

This clone has just a few counts. V is TRBV7-9 and J is TRBJ2-1; TRBD1 aligns across 9 bases. Trimming removed 5 bases from V and 7 bases from J; junction bases left unmatched: 15. Germline loops: CDR1 SEHNR, CDR2 FQNEAQ (reference sequence). This CDR3 has 17 amino acids. The CDR3 is CASSPVPGTGNRNEQFF. CDR3 coding DNA: TGTGCCAGCAGCCCGGTTCCCGGGACAGGGAATAGAAATGAGCAGTTCTTC.

Only one count was recorded for this clone. This chain uses TRBV28 with TRBJ2-3; 7 bases line up with TRBD2. This CDR3 has 15 amino acids. Germline-derived CDR1 and CDR2 are MDHEN and SYDVKM. The trim removed 3 bases at V and 1 base at J, leaving 4 bases unmatched. This chain's CDR3 is CASSFPTSGTDTQYF. For the CDR3, the DNA is TGTGCCAGCAGTTTCCCCACTAGCGGCACAGATACGCAGTATTTT.

DNA for the CDR3: TGTGCCAGCAGTTATGTCTACTCCGGGACCTACGAGCAGTACTTC. Encoded protein: CASSYVYSGTYEQYF. The chain couples TRBV6-5 to TRBJ2-7; weak D call: TRBD2 (5 bases). Trimming removed 3 bases at V and 2 bases at J, with 14 bases between. CDR1 and CDR2 from the germline V gene are MNHEY and SVGAGI. CDR3 length equals 15 residues.

The V gene is TRBV4-1, the J gene TRBJ1-2; TRBD1 matches at 8 bases. Germline trimming cut 4 bases from V and 3 bases from J; bases unmatched to any gene: 4. CDR1 and CDR2 (germline): MGHRA, YSYEKL. The CDR3 has 14 amino acids. The CDR3 DNA sequence: TGCGCCAGCAGCCTTCAGGGGGCTGACTATGGCTACACCTTC. It specifies CASSLQGADYGYTF.

CDR3: CAWSRTPSGNEKLFF. CDR3 in DNA: TGTGCCTGGAGTCGGACACCAAGTGGGAATGAAAAACTGTTTTTT. The chain recombines TRBV30 with TRBJ1-4; D is possibly TRBD1 (5 bases). This CDR3 has 15 amino acids. The ends were cut back, 2 bases at V and 5 bases at J, with 15 bases in the middle. Germline-derived CDR1 and CDR2 are GTSNPN and SVGIG (reference sequence).

The chain is built from TRBV4-3 and TRBJ1-1; D gene uncertain. CDR1 is LGHNA, CDR2 YSLEER, per germline. The CDR3 covers 14 residues. V lost 0 bases and J 12 bases, leaving 17 bases between the germline ends. The CDR3 protein is CASSQDQRRRVPFF. The CDR3 DNA sequence: TGCGCCAGCAGCCAAGATCAAAGGAGGAGGGTGCCTTTCTTT.

The V gene is TRBV7-2, the J gene TRBJ2-1; D gene uncertain. V was clipped by 5 bases and J by 8 bases, with 10 bases between them. CDR1 is SGHTA, CDR2 FQGNSA, per germline. This CDR3 comprises 12 residues. In DNA, the CDR3 is TGTGCCAGCAGCCCGGCCGGGTATGAGCAGTTCTTC. As protein: CASSPAGYEQFF.

The rearrangement links TRBV7-2 to TRBJ2-7, with a weak D call TRBD1 (5 bases). In germline, CDR1 is SGHTA, CDR2 FQGNSA. This CDR3 is 14 amino acids long. Trimming shortened V by 3 bases and J by 2 bases, and 11 bases separated the two germline ends. The DNA for the CDR3 is TGTGCCAGCAGCTTGTCAGGGTTTACCTACGAGCAGTACTTC. Protein product: CASSLSGFTYEQYF.

The chain carries TRBV19 and TRBJ1-6; no firm D call. The germline CDR1 and CDR2 sequences are LNHDA and SQIVND (reference sequence). Trimming cost V 3 bases and J 8 bases, with 11 bases left between them. The CDR3 totals 14 residues. CDR3 residues: CASSILEPDSPLHF. The CDR3 bases are TGTGCCAGTAGTATTTTGGAGCCGGATTCACCCCTCCACTTT.

This chain joins TRBV5-5 and TRBJ2-5; TRBD2 agrees at 12 bases. CDR3 length: 17 amino acids. Looked up from germline, CDR1 is SGHKS and CDR2 is YYEKEE (reference sequence). Trimming removed 0 bases from V and 5 bases from J; junction bases left unmatched: 8. CDR3 amino acids: CASSLGSSGGAWETQYF. The CDR3 nucleotides are TGTGCCAGCAGCTTGGGGTCTAGCGGGGGGGCATGGGAGACCCAGTACTTC.